These 17 T cell receptor beta chains were all obtained from the same sample, sequenced in a study of T cell repertoires in cytomegalovirus infection. Each CDR3 protein gets one entry after TCRdb re-called the reads with MiXCR. Altogether under 300,000 distinct CDR3 sequences are present, around 20% being singletons, with the ten largest covering approximately 19%. Their antigen targets remain unknown. The sample in question was cultured PBMCs, obtained from culture after CMV antigen stimulation. Receptors were obtained from a human donor in good health (CMV status not recorded). Some clones in this sample may be carry-over from other donors' samples.

The rearrangement links TRBV30 to TRBJ1-2; maybe TRBD1 (6 bases). The V gene's germline CDR1 is GTSNPN and CDR2 SVGIG (reference sequence). Trimming stripped 0 bases from V and 4 bases from J, with 15 bases between. This CDR3 is 15 amino acids long. The DNA of the CDR3 is TGTGCCTGGAGTGTACTACAGGACAGTCCCTATGGCTACACCTTC. It translates to CAWSVLQDSPYGYTF.

The chain employs TRBV24-1 and TRBJ2-3; 14 bases agree with TRBD2. Germline V lookup: CDR1 KGHDR, CDR2 SFDVKD. The trim removed 3 bases at V and 3 bases at J, leaving 4 bases unmatched. The length of the CDR3 is 17 residues. The CDR3 loop is CATSDRTSGRSTDTQYF. CDR3 DNA: TGTGCCACCAGTGATCGGACTAGCGGGAGGAGTACAGATACGCAGTATTTT.

The chain has TRBV14 and TRBJ1-5; D is perhaps TRBD1 (5 bases). Looked up from germline, CDR1 is SGHDN and CDR2 is FVKESK. V dropped 4 bases and J dropped 7 bases, with 11 bases sitting between them. This CDR3 is 13 amino acids long. The CDR3 DNA reads TGTGCCAGCAGCCTAAACAGGTTCCAGCCCCAGCATTTT. Its translation: CASSLNRFQPQHF.

Notes on this clonotype: Because it lacks the conserved phenylalanine or tryptophan at the end, this CDR3 is likely a read error. No DNA is shown, since the ends of the CDR3 on it are uncertain; the CDR3 is the one TCRdb lists. The rearrangement uses TRBV13 and TRBJ1-1; the table gives TRBD1 as D, unverified against the DNA. With termini counted, the CDR3 has 13 amino acids. Germline V lookup: CDR1 PRHDT, CDR2 FYEKMQ (reference sequence). The CDR3 is CASSQRGQQLPRL.

J is TRBJ2-5 and V is TRBV6-5; D perhaps matches TRBD2 (5 bases). V lost 5 bases and J lost 0, with 16 bases in between. The CDR3 is made up of 16 amino acids. Germline-derived CDR1 and CDR2 are MNHEY and SVGAGI. The CDR3, as DNA: TGTGCCAGCAGTGAAGTGGCTAGCCGATACCAAGAGACCCAGTACTTC. This encodes CASSEVASRYQETQYF.

This clonotype has a count of ten or more. J is TRBJ2-1 and V is TRBV7-9, with TRBD2 identical over 10 bases. V was pared by 5 bases and J by 3 bases, with 4 bases of the junction left unmatched. The CDR3 has 15 amino acids. Germline CDR1 reads SEHNR; CDR2 reads FQNEAQ (reference sequence). CDR3 residues: CASSAGTSVYNEQFF. CDR3 sequence (DNA): TGTGCCAGCAGCGCTGGGACTAGCGTCTACAATGAGCAGTTCTTC.

This clonotype was found many times. This chain connects TRBV7-2 to TRBJ1-2; a possible D gene is TRBD1 (5 bases). Germline V CDR1 and CDR2: SGHTA, FQGNSA. Trimming left V 3 bases short and J 2 bases short, with 13 bases between. The CDR3 is 15 amino acids. The CDR3 DNA follows: TGTGCCAGCAGCTTCGAGGGACGAGAAAACTATGGCTACACCTTC. This codes for CASSFEGRENYGYTF.

This clonotype was detected a few times. The chain combines TRBV6-6 with TRBJ2-7, with TRBD1 identical over 8 bases. V gave up 3 bases and J gave up 4 bases; unmatched junction bases: 14. Germline CDR1 MNHNY, CDR2 SVGAGI (reference sequence). The CDR3 runs to 17 residues. The CDR3 region has the DNA TGTGCCAGCAGTTATGTCGTTTCGACAGGGGTATTATACGAGCAGTACGTC. Amino acids: CASSYVVSTGVLYEQYV.

J is TRBJ2-7 and V is TRBV14; 7 bases match TRBD1. In germline, CDR1 is SGHDN, CDR2 FVKESK. This CDR3 comprises 17 residues. V was clipped by 0 bases and J by 1 base; unmatched bases: 9. CDR3 DNA: TGTGCCAGCAGCCAAGAGGGGACAGACTCCCTTTCCTACGAGCAGTACGTC. Amino acids: CASSQEGTDSLSYEQYV.

There are a few counts of this clonotype. This chain links TRBV15 with TRBJ1-5; 8 bases are shared with TRBD1. The CDR3 extends over 17 amino acids. V dropped 7 bases and J dropped 0; count of bases not matched to a gene: 11. The germline V gene has CDR1 LNHNV and CDR2 YYDKDF (reference sequence). This CDR3 is CATTSSRGQISNQPQHF. The CDR3 DNA reads TGTGCCACCACGAGCAGCAGGGGGCAAATTAGCAATCAGCCCCAGCATTTT.

This clonotype was picked up a small number of times. This chain joins TRBV19 and TRBJ2-1; 9 bases are shared with TRBD2. Looked up from germline, CDR1 is LNHDA and CDR2 is SQIVND (reference sequence). CDR3 length equals 18 residues. Germline trimming cut 7 bases from V and 2 bases from J; bases unmatched to any gene: 15. The CDR3 region is CASMTASGIPLTYNEQFF. CDR3 nucleotide sequence: TGTGCCAGTATGACGGCTAGCGGGATACCCCTGACCTACAATGAGCAGTTCTTC.

This clonotype was seen repeatedly, ten times or more. The chain carries TRBV7-2 and TRBJ2-3, with 13 bases that match TRBD2. V was pared by 5 bases and J by 6 bases, with 5 bases of the junction left unmatched. The CDR3 extends over 15 amino acids. The V gene's germline CDR1 is SGHTA and CDR2 FQGNSA. CDR3 coding DNA: TGTGCCAGCAGCACCGGACTAGCGGGGGCGGATACGCAGTATTTT. This sequence encodes CASSTGLAGADTQYF.

This clonotype was detected many times. The chain recombines TRBV7-9 with TRBJ2-7, with 11 positions matching TRBD2. The ends lost 5 bases at V and 6 bases at J; junction bases unmatched: 3. CDR1 and CDR2 (germline): SEHNR, FQNEAQ (reference sequence). The CDR3 has 13 residues. The CDR3 DNA reads as TGTGCCAGCAGCCTTAGCGGGAGGGCCGAGCAGTACTTC. It yields the protein CASSLSGRAEQYF.

This clonotype was found a few times. V is TRBV25-1 and J is TRBJ1-2; perhaps TRBD1 as D (5 bases). The CDR3 totals 16 residues. Between the trimmed V and J ends, which lost 5 bases and 8 bases, there was a span of 24 bases. CDR1 and CDR2 (germline): MGHDK, SYGVNS. The CDR3 protein is CASSPSRQGRLHGYTF. The CDR3 DNA reads as TGTGCCAGCAGTCCTAGCCGGCAGGGCCGTCTTCACGGCTACACCTTC.

The CDR3 DNA is TGTGCCAGCAGGAAAGGACAGGACAATGGTGGCTACACCTTC. It codes for CASRKGQDNGGYTF. J is TRBJ1-2 and V is TRBV4-2; 7 nucleotides line up with TRBD1. The CDR3 is 14 amino acids. Germline trimming cut 6 bases from V and 7 bases from J; bases unmatched to any gene: 11. CDR1 and CDR2 from the germline V gene are LGHNA and YNFKEQ.

This chain links TRBV18 with TRBJ2-2; no definite D call. The germline V and J ends were trimmed by 4 bases and 0 bases, with 15 bases remaining between them. Germline V gene lookup returns CDR1 KGHSH and CDR2 LQKENI. CDR3 length: 17 residues. CDR3 in DNA: TGTGCCAGCTCACACGCTGACAAGTTTTCGAACACCGGGGAGCTGTTTTTT. As protein: CASSHADKFSNTGELFF.

This clonotype was observed at least ten times. CDR3 in amino acids: CASSLSGQGIGGYTF. CDR3 nucleotide sequence: TGTGCCAGCAGCTTATCGGGACAGGGTATCGGTGGCTACACCTTC. The rearrangement links TRBV7-2 to TRBJ1-2, with TRBD1 matching over 9 bases. The junction had 8 bases not matched to a gene; V was cut back by 2 bases and J by 7 bases. This CDR3 has 15 amino acids. The germline CDR1 and CDR2 sequences are SGHTA and FQGNSA.